These T cell receptor beta chains were read from a single sample in a study of T cell responses to AZD1222 COVID-19 vaccine. The repertoire was sequenced with immunoSEQ multiplex PCR; TCRdb's copy has only in-frame clones and lacks some. The profile shows about 200,000 clones, 80% to 95% of them singletons. The input for sequencing was peripheral blood, taken 28 days after the second AZD1222 dose. The origin of the receptors is an adult who received the AZD1222 COVID-19 vaccine. The CDR3 runs from the conserved cysteine through the conserved F or W. The D gene is left open where the match is weak. Not every row has a clone size; where given, it reads once, few, many or a size class.

size	V	J	D	CDR3	DNA
.	TRBV9	TRBJ2-1	.	CASSEGLYNEQFF	TGTGCCAGCAGCGAGGGGCTATACAATGAGCAGTTCTTC
.	TRBV5-8	TRBJ1-4	.	CASSRPDVLRFF	TGTGCCAGCAGCCGACCCGACGTACTCCGGTTTTTT
.	TRBV6-5	TRBJ2-7	.	CASSPAYEQYF	TGTGCCAGCAGTCCCGCCTACGAGCAGTACTTC
.	TRBV30	TRBJ1-2	.	CAWGIMNYGYTF	TGTGCCTGGGGCATCATGAACTATGGCTACACCTTC
.	TRBV24-1	TRBJ2-7	.	CATSDPGTSGEQYF	TGTGCCACCAGTGACCCCGGGACCTCGGGCGAGCAGTACTTC
once	TRBV19	TRBJ1-2	.	CASSHKLNYGYTF	TGTGCCAGTAGTCATAAACTTAACTATGGCTACACCTTC
.	TRBV3-1/TRBV3-2	TRBJ1-5	.	CASSQGNGGNQPQHF	TGTGCCAGCAGCCAGGGGAACGGGGGCAATCAGCCCCAGCATTTT
.	TRBV3-1/TRBV3-2	TRBJ2-1	TRBD2	CASSQDWASGSYNEQFF	TGTGCCAGCAGCCAAGATTGGGCTAGCGGATCATACAATGAGCAGTTCTTC
.	TRBV6-5	TRBJ2-5	TRBD2	CASFNVAGGETQYF	TGTGCCAGCTTCAATGTAGCGGGAGGGGAGACCCAGTACTTC
.	TRBV3-1/TRBV3-2	TRBJ1-2	TRBD1	CASSRPGQAYGYTF	TGTGCCAGCAGCCGACCGGGACAGGCTTACGGCTACACCTTC
.	TRBV2	TRBJ2-2	TRBD1	CASTKRDRATGELFF	TGTGCCAGCACAAAACGGGACAGGGCCACCGGGGAGCTGTTTTTT
.	TRBV28	TRBJ2-7	TRBD2	CASSSGGDPRLYEQYF	TGTGCCAGCAGTTCGGGGGGGGATCCTCGTCTCTACGAGCAGTACTTC
once	TRBV28	TRBJ1-5	.	CASSPPGGQPQHF	TGTGCCAGCAGTCCCCCTGGGGGTCAGCCCCAGCATTTT
.	TRBV2	TRBJ1-4	TRBD1	CASSGGQGGEKLFF	TGTGCCAGCAGTGGAGGACAGGGGGGAGAAAAACTGTTTTTT
.	TRBV5-5	TRBJ1-3	.	CASSLQGSGNTIYF	TGTGCCAGCAGCTTGCAGGGCTCCGGAAACACCATATATTTT
.	TRBV5-1	TRBJ2-7	.	CASRVDTNYEQYF	TGCGCCAGCAGAGTCGACACTAACTACGAGCAGTACTTC
once	TRBV19	TRBJ1-2	TRBD1	CASSMGDRSYGYTF	TGTGCCAGTAGTATGGGGGACAGGAGCTATGGCTACACCTTC
.	TRBV28	TRBJ1-2	.	CASSEGGSAYGYTF	TGTGCCAGCAGTGAAGGGGGTTCAGCTTATGGCTACACCTTC
once	TRBV4-1	TRBJ2-1	.	CASSQDRSSGLLNEQFF	TGCGCCAGCAGCCAAGATCGGTCCAGCGGTCTTTTGAATGAGCAGTTCTTC
.	TRBV10-3	TRBJ2-7	.	CAIMDGYEQYF	TGTGCCATCATGGACGGCTACGAGCAGTACTTC
.	TRBV7-9	TRBJ2-2	.	CASSFRAGELFF	TGTGCCAGCAGCTTCAGGGCCGGGGAGCTGTTTTTT
.	TRBV7-9	TRBJ1-1	.	CASSRDVEAFF	TGTGCCAGCAGCCGGGACGTCGAAGCTTTCTTT
once	TRBV4-2	TRBJ1-2	.	CASSQEGAVQGYGYTF	TGTGCCAGCAGCCAAGAAGGGGCAGTTCAAGGATATGGCTACACCTTC
.	TRBV7-2	TRBJ1-1	TRBD1	CASSIGTAYTEAFF	TGTGCCAGCAGCATTGGGACAGCGTACACTGAAGCTTTCTTT
.	TRBV14	TRBJ2-2	TRBD2	CASSPQREYGELFF	TGTGCCAGCAGCCCTCAGCGGGAGTACGGGGAGCTGTTTTTT
.	TRBV28	TRBJ1-5	.	CASRASNQPQHF	TGTGCCAGCAGGGCGAGCAATCAGCCCCAGCATTTT
.	TRBV30	TRBJ2-1	.	CAWRFGAYNEQFF	TGTGCCTGGCGCTTTGGGGCCTACAATGAGCAGTTCTTC
.	TRBV15	TRBJ2-7	TRBD2	CATSRGVAGALHEQYF	TGTGCCACCAGCAGAGGGGTGGCGGGAGCCCTTCACGAGCAGTACTTC
.	TRBV7-9	TRBJ2-7	.	CASSDLGGSGEQYF	TGTGCCAGCAGCGATCTGGGGGGATCGGGGGAGCAGTACTTC
.	TRBV7-3	TRBJ2-5	TRBD2	CASSIQGGSETQYF	TGTGCCAGCAGCATCCAGGGCGGGAGTGAGACCCAGTACTTC
.	TRBV6-5	TRBJ2-7	.	CASSRYRDAYEQYF	TGTGCCAGCAGTCGCTACAGGGACGCCTACGAGCAGTACTTC
.	TRBV7-2	TRBJ2-7	.	CASSYSWIMAYEQYF	TGTGCCAGCAGCTATAGCTGGATCATGGCTTACGAGCAGTACTTC
.	TRBV2	TRBJ2-1	TRBD2	CASEAPGLAGYNEQFF	TGTGCCAGCGAAGCCCCGGGGCTAGCGGGTTATAATGAGCAGTTCTTC
.	TRBV28	TRBJ1-5	TRBD1	CASSSGQGRINQPQHF	TGTGCCAGCAGTTCTGGACAGGGAAGAATCAATCAGCCCCAGCATTTT
.	TRBV7-7	TRBJ1-4	.	CASSWSPTSKLFF	TGTGCTAGCAGCTGGAGCCCGACTTCGAAACTGTTTTTT
.	TRBV28	TRBJ2-1	.	CASSLSRASSYNEQFF	TGTGCCAGCAGTTTATCGCGCGCTAGCTCCTACAATGAGCAGTTCTTC
.	TRBV15	TRBJ2-5	.	CATSRGSAEETQYF	TGTGCCACCAGCAGAGGCTCGGCCGAGGAGACCCAGTACTTC
.	TRBV6-6	TRBJ2-7	.	CASSYSGFEQYF	TGTGCCAGCAGTTACTCGGGATTCGAGCAGTACTTC
.	TRBV27	TRBJ2-7	TRBD2	CASRGTPGLAARSSYEQYF	TGTGCCAGCCGGGGGACCCCGGGACTAGCGGCACGAAGCTCCTACGAGCAGTACTTC